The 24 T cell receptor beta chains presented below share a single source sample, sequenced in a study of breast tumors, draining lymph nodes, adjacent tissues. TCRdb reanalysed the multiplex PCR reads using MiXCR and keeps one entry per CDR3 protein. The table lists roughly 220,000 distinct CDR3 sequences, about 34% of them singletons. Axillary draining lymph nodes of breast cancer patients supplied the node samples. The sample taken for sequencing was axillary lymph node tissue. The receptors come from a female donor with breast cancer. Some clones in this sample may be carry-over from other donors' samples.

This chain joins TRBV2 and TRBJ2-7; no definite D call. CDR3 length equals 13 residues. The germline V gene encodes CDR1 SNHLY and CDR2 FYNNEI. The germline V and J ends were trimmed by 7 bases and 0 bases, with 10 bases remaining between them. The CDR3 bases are TGTGCCAGCACCCCGGGTACCTCCTACGAGCAGTACTTC. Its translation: CASTPGTSYEQYF.

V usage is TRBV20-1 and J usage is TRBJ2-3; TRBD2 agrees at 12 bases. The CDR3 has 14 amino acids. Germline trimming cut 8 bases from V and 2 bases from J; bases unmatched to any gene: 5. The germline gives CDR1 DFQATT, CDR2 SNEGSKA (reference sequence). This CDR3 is CSRTSGTFTDTQYF. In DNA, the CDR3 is TGCAGTCGGACTAGCGGGACCTTCACAGATACGCAGTATTTT.

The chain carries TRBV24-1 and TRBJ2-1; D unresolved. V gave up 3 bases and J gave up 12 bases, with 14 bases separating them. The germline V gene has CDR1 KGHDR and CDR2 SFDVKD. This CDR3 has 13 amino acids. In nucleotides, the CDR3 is TGTGCCACCAGTGATCCCCACACAGATACGCAGTTCTTC. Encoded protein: CATSDPHTDTQFF.

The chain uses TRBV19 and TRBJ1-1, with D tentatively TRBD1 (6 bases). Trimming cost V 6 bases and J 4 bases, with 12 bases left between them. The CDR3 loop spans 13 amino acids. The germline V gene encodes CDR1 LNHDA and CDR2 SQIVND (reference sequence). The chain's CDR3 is CASRARGGTEAFF. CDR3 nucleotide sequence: TGTGCCAGTAGGGCCAGAGGGGGCACTGAAGCTTTCTTT. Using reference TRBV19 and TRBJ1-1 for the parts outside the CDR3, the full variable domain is DGGITQSPKYLFRKEGQNVTLSCEQNLNHDAMYWYRQDPGQGLRLIYYSQIVNDFQKGDIAEGYSVSREKKESFPLTVTSAQKNPTAFYLCASRARGGTEAFFGQGTRLTVV.

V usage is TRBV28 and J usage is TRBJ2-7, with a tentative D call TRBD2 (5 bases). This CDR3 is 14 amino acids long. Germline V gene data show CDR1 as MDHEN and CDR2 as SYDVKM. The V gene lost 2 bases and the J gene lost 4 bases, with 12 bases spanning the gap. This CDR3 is CASSLPQERYEQYF. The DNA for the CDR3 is TGTGCCAGCAGTTTACCCCAGGAGCGGTACGAGCAGTACTTC.

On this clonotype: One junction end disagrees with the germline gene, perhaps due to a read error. The CDR3 here is CSASTGGINSPLHF. DNA of the CDR3: TGCAGTGCTTCTACAGGAGGCATCAATTCCCCCCTCCACTTT. The chain uses TRBV20-1 and TRBJ1-6; tentatively, D is TRBD1 (5 bases). Germline V gives CDR1 DFQATT, CDR2 SNEGSKA (reference sequence). CDR3 length: 14 residues.

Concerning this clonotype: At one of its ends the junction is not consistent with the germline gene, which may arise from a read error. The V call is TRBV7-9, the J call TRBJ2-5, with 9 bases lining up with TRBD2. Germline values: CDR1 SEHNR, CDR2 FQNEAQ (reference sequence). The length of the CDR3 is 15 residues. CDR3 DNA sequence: TGTGCCAGCAGCTTATACGGACTAGCGTCGGAGACCCAGCACTTC. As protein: CASSLYGLASETQHF.

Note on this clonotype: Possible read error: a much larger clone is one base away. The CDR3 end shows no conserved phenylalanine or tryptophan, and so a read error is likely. The CDR3 DNA is TGTGCCAGCAGCTTAGCCGGGACAGAATATGGCTACACCCTC. This gives the protein CASSLAGTEYGYTL. This chain links TRBV7-2 with TRBJ1-2, with 7 bases matching TRBD1. CDR3 length: 14 amino acids. V shed 0 bases, J shed 5 bases, and the junction held 3 bases outside the gene matches. The germline V gene encodes CDR1 SGHTA and CDR2 FQGNSA.

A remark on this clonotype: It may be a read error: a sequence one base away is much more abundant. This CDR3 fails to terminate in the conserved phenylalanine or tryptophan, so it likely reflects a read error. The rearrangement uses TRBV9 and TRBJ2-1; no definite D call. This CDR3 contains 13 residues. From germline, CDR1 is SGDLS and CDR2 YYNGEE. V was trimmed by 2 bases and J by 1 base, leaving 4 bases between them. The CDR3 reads CASSVQSYNEQFS. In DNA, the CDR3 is TGTGCCAGCAGCGTGCAGTCCTACAATGAGCAGTTCTCC.

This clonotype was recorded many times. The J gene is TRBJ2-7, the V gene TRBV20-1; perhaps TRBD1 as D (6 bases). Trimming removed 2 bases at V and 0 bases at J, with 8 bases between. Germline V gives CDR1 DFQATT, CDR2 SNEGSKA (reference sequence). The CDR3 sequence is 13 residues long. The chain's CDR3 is CSARRDNSYEQYF. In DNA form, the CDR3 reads TGCAGTGCTAGAAGGGACAACTCCTACGAGCAGTACTTC.

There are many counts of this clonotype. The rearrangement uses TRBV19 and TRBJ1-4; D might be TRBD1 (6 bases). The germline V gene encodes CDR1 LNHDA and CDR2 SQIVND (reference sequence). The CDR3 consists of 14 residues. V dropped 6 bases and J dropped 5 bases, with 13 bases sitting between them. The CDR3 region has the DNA TGTGCCAGTAGCGCCTGGGGGGCGAATGAAAAACTGTTTTTT. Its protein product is CASSAWGANEKLFF.

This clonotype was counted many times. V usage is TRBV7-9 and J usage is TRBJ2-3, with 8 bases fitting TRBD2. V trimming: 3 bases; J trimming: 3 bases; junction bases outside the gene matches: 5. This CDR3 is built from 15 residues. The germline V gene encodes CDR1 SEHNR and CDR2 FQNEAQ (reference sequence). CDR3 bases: TGTGCCAGCAGCTTTCGGGGGGGTGGAACAGATACGCAGTATTTT. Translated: CASSFRGGGTDTQYF.

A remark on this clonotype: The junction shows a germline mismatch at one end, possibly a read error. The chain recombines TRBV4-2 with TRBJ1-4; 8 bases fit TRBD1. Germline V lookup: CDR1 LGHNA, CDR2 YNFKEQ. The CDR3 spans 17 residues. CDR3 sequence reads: CASSQDGAGGGDEKLLF. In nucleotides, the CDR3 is TGTGCCAGCAGCCAAGATGGGGCAGGGGGCGGGGATGAAAAACTGCTTTTT.

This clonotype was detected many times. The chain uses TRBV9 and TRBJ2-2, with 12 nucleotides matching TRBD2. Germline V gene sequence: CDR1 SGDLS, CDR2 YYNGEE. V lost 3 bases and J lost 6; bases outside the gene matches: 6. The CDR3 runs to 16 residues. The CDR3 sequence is CASSESSGRDSGELFF. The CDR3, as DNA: TGTGCCAGCAGCGAGTCTAGCGGGAGGGACTCCGGGGAGCTGTTTTTT.

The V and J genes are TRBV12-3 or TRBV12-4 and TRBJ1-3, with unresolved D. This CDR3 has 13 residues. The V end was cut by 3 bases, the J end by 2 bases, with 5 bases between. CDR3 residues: CASSFLTGNTIYF. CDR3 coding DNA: TGTGCCAGCAGTTTCCTGACTGGAAACACCATATATTTT.

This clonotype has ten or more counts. The CDR3 spells CASSQDGYEQFF. CDR3 coding DNA: TGCGCCAGCAGCCAAGACGGCTATGAGCAGTTCTTC. V gene TRBV4-1 combines with J gene TRBJ2-1, with D unclear. Germline V lookup: CDR1 MGHRA, CDR2 YSYEKL. The CDR3 sequence is 12 residues long. V was clipped by 0 bases and J by 8 bases, with 5 bases between them.

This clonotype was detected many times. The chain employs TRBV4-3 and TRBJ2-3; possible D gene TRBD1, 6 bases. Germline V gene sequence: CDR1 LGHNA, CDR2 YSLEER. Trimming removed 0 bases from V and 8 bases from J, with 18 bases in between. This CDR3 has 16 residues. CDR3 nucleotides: TGCGCCAGCAGCCAAGATTGGGGGCAATTTGCGGGTACGCAGTATTTT. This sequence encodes CASSQDWGQFAGTQYF.

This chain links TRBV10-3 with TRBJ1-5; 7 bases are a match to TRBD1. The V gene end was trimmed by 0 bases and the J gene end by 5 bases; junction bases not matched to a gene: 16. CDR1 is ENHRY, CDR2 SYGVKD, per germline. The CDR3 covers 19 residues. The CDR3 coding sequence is TGTGCCATCAGTGAGTCGCGGACAGGAGGCAGGGGGATAGATCAGCCCCAGCATTTT. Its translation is CAISESRTGGRGIDQPQHF.

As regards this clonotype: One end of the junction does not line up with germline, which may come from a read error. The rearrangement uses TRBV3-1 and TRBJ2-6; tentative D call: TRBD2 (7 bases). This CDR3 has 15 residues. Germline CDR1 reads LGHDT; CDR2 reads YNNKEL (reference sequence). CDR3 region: CASSQRGTGGNVLTF. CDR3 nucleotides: TGTGCCAGCAGCCAAAGGGGGACGGGGGGCAACGTCCTGACTTTC.

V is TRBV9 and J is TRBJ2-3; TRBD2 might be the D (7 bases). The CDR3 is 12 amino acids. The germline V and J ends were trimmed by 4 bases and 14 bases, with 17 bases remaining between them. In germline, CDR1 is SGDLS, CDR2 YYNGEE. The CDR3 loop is CASSFAGGLPYF. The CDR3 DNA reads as TGTGCCAGCAGCTTCGCCGGGGGGCTGCCGTATTTT.

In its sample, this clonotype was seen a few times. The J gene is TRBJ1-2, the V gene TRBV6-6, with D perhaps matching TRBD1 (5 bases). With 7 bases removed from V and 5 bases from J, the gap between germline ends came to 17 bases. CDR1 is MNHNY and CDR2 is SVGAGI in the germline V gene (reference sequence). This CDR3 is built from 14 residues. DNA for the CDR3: TGTGCCAGCATCAAGTCTCTAGAGGGGTATGGCTACACCTTC. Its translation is CASIKSLEGYGYTF.

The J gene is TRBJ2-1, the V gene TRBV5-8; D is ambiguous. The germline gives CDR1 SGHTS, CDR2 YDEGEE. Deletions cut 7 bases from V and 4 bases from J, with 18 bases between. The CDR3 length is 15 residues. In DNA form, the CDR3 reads TGTGCCAGCGGAGCAGGAGTTGGTGCTTACAATGAGCAGTTCTTC. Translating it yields CASGAGVGAYNEQFF. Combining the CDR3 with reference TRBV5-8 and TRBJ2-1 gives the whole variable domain EAGVTQSPTHLIKTRGQQATLRCSPISGHTSVYWYQQALGLGLQFLLWYDEGEERNRGNFPPRFSGRQFPNYSSELNVNALELEDSALYLCASGAGVGAYNEQFFGPGTRLTVL.

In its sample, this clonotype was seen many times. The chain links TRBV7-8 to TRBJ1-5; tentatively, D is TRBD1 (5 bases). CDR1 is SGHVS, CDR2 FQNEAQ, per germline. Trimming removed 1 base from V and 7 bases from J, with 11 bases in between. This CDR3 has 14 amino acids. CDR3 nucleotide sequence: TGTGCCAGCAGCTTAGTGGGGGATTTCCAGCCCCAGCATTTT. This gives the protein CASSLVGDFQPQHF.

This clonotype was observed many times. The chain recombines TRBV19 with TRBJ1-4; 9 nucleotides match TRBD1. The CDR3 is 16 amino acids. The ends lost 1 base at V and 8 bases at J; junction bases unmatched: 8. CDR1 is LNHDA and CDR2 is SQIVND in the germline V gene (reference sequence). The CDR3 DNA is TGTGCCAGTAGTATAGGCGGGACAGGGTCTGGCGAAAAACTGTTTTTT. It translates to CASSIGGTGSGEKLFF.